This T cell receptor (beta chain) came from a study of post-analysis software for immune sequencing data. For the study at large: The cohort encompassed relapsing-remitting, secondary progressive and progressive-relapsing multiple sclerosis disease courses. The study, taken as a whole, reports: Controls had significantly higher normalized Chao1 diversity than multiple sclerosis patients. A few TRBV segments occurring more often in patients than controls included TRBV5-6, TRBV5-1 and TRBV20-1. Strong co-clustering by F measure was seen for same-batch samples.

At least ten counts were recorded for this clonotype. What it recognizes is unknown. The CDR3 has 13 amino acids. Germline CDR1 and CDR2: SGHDT and YYEEEE. V was shortened by 4 bases and J by 0 bases, with 2 bases between the two germline ends. Prepared libraries of TCR beta cDNA carried unique molecular identifiers. The T cell input of about 1 to 10 million gave a few hundred thousand cDNA molecules. TCRdb re-called the PCR reads with MiXCR, one entry per CDR3 protein. The repertoire has approximately 400,000 distinct CDR3 sequences, about a third of them found once; the top ten carry around 15%. Sequencing was carried out using blood. J is TRBJ2-6 and V is TRBV5-6; D gene uncertain. This clonotype was sampled from a girl under 18 with multiple sclerosis. The DNA of the CDR3 is TGTGCCAGCAGCGCCTCTGGGGCCAACGTCCTGACTTTC. Protein product: CASSASGANVLTF. The whole variable domain, remainder taken from reference TRBV5-6 and TRBJ2-6, is DAGVTQSPTHLIKTRGQQVTLRCSPKSGHDTVSWYQQALGQGPQFIFQYYEEEERQRGNFPDRFSGHQFPNYSSELNVNALLLGDSALYLCASSASGANVLTFGAGSRLTVL.